This T cell receptor beta chain originates from a study of technical replicates of blood from a handful of donors. Clones were read by immunoSEQ multiplex PCR, and TCRdb kept only the in-frame ones, dropping some. The table records under 85,000 clones, 95% to 98% of them present only once. Germline V gene data show CDR1 as SGHNT and CDR2 as YENEEA. V was pared by 1 base and J by 3 bases, with 9 bases between. CDR3 length: 14 amino acids. The TCR comes from a human donor in good health. This chain connects TRBV11-3 to TRBJ2-5; perhaps TRBD2 as D (5 bases). Sequencing was done on a sample of T cells isolated from PBMCs. CDR3 protein: CASSLGVGEETQYF. The CDR3 bases are TGTGCCAGCAGCTTAGGCGTGGGAGAAGAGACCCAGTACTTC. The whole variable domain, remainder taken from reference TRBV11-3 and TRBJ2-5, is EAGVVQSPRYKIIEKKQPVAFWCNPISGHNTLYWYLQNLGQGPELLIRYENEEAVDDSQLPKDRFSAERLKGVDSTLKIQPAELGDSAVYLCASSLGVGEETQYFGPGTRLLVL.